This T cell receptor beta chain was sequenced during a study of blood T cell repertoires in COVID-19. Study-level background: Samples representing acute and convalescent COVID-19 were sourced from the United States, Italy and Spain. PBMCs, B-cell-depleted T cells, or T cells provided the cDNA or gDNA that made up the material.

Trimming cost V 1 base and J 4 bases, with 5 bases left between them. The CDR3 totals 12 residues. The germline CDR1 and CDR2 sequences are GTSNPN and SVGIG (reference sequence). As handled by the study authors: Reference gene primer amplification in the assay estimated nucleated cell counts. Only in-frame clones appear in the TCRdb table, and some are missing; sequencing was by immunoSEQ multiplex PCR. V and J calls and clone size are those listed in that table; D and trimming were worked out from the DNA. Among about 200,000 clones, around 90% were seen once, and the ten largest hold nearly 0.55%. This clone was detected once.

Sample: peripheral blood. This sequence was found in a man between 45 and 60 years old with acute or convalescent COVID-19. The V gene is TRBV30, the J gene TRBJ1-3; D gene uncertain. The CDR3 nucleotides are TGTGCCTGGAGTGCCGTGGGAAACACCATATATTTT. Encoded protein: CAWSAVGNTIYF.